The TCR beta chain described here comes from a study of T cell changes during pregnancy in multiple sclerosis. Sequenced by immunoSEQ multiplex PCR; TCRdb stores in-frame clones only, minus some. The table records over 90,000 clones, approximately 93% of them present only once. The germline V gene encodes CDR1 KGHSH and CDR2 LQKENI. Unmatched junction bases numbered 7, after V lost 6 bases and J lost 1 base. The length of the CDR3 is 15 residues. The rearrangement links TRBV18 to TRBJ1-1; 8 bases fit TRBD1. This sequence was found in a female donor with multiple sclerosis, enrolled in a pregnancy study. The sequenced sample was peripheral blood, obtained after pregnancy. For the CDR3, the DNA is TGTGCCAGCTCGCAAAGAACAGGGGGGAACACTGAAGCTTTCTTT. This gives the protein CASSQRTGGNTEAFF.